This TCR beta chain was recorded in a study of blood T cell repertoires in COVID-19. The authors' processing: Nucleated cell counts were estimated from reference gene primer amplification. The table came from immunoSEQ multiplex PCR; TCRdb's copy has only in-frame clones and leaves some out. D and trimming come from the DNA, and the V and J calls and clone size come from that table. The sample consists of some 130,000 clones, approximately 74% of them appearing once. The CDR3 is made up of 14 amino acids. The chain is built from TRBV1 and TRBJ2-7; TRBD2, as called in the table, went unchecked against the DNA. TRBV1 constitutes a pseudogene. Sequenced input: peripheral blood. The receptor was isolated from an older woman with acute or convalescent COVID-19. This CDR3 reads CTSSLRFRTYEQYF. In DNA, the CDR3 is TGCACCAGCAGCCTGCGCTTCCGAACCTACGAGCAGTACTTC.